Listed below are T cell receptor beta chains from one sample, sequenced in a study of T cells after yellow fever vaccination. TCRdb redid the calling of the 5' RACE reads with MiXCR, one entry per CDR3 protein. The top ten clones hold 1% to 1.2% of a sample with a few hundred thousand distinct CDR3 sequences, 6% to 8% of them seen once. The input for sequencing was CD4+ T cells sorted from PBMCs, taken on the day of the yellow fever booster vaccination. These receptors all stem from a man aged 30 to 39 who received the YFV17D yellow fever vaccine. The CDR3 runs from the conserved cysteine through the conserved F or W. The order of the fields is V gene, clone size, D gene, J gene, CDR3 DNA, CDR3 protein. The D gene is left open where the match is weak. Clone size, where shown, is once, few, many, or a class for clones that have expanded.

v_gene: TRBV12-3/TRBV12-4; abundance: many; d_gene: .; j_gene: TRBJ1-5; CDR3nt: TGTGCCAGCAGCGCACGGGGAGGGCTACAGCCCCAGCATTTT; CDR3aa: CASSARGGLQPQHF
v_gene: TRBV6-1; abundance: few; d_gene: .; j_gene: TRBJ2-3; CDR3nt: TGTGCCAGCACCGGGGACCGATATTTACGCACAGATACGCAGTATTTT; CDR3aa: CASTGDRYLRTDTQYF
v_gene: TRBV19; abundance: few; d_gene: .; j_gene: TRBJ1-2; CDR3nt: TGTGCCAGTACCCCCGGCCGGGGATTAAACTATGGCTACACCTTC; CDR3aa: CASTPGRGLNYGYTF
v_gene: TRBV2; abundance: few; d_gene: TRBD2; j_gene: TRBJ2-5; CDR3nt: TGTGCCAGCAGTGACAGCGGGGCGGGGCAAGAGACCCAGTACTTC; CDR3aa: CASSDSGAGQETQYF
v_gene: TRBV6-5; abundance: .; d_gene: TRBD2; j_gene: TRBJ2-1; CDR3nt: TGTGCCAGCAGTTCCCGGGGGGGAGGAGACTACAATGAGCAGTTCTTC; CDR3aa: CASSSRGGGDYNEQFF
v_gene: TRBV23-1; abundance: .; d_gene: .; j_gene: TRBJ2-5; CDR3nt: TGCGCCAGCATCATTCCAGGGGGGATCCAAGAGACCCAGTACTTC; CDR3aa: CASIIPGGIQETQYF
v_gene: TRBV20-1; abundance: many; d_gene: TRBD2; j_gene: TRBJ2-5; CDR3nt: TGCAGTGCTAGACCGATAGCGGGATCGCAAGAGACCCAGTACTTC; CDR3aa: CSARPIAGSQETQYF
v_gene: TRBV7-3; abundance: few; d_gene: .; j_gene: TRBJ2-1; CDR3nt: TGTGCCAGCAGCCGTAACAGAGGAAAGCAGTTCTTC; CDR3aa: CASSRNRGKQFF
v_gene: TRBV7-9; abundance: few; d_gene: TRBD2; j_gene: TRBJ2-1; CDR3nt: TGTGCCAGCAGCCGCGGGAGCATCAATGAGCAGTTCTTC; CDR3aa: CASSRGSINEQFF
v_gene: TRBV7-2; abundance: few; d_gene: .; j_gene: TRBJ1-4; CDR3nt: TGTGCCAGCAGCTTACGGGGGTCTAATGAAAAACTGTTTTTT; CDR3aa: CASSLRGSNEKLFF
v_gene: TRBV3-1; abundance: .; d_gene: .; j_gene: TRBJ1-4; CDR3nt: TGTGCCAGCAGCCAAGAGGCAACTAATGAAAAACTGTTTTTT; CDR3aa: CASSQEATNEKLFF
v_gene: TRBV12-3/TRBV12-4; abundance: .; d_gene: .; j_gene: TRBJ2-7; CDR3nt: TGTGCCAGCAGTTTAATTCGGGGAACTTCCTACGAGCAGTACTTC; CDR3aa: CASSLIRGTSYEQYF
v_gene: TRBV12-3/TRBV12-4; abundance: many; d_gene: .; j_gene: TRBJ1-1; CDR3nt: TGTGCCAGCAGTCCGACAGTGAACACTGAAGCTTTCTTT; CDR3aa: CASSPTVNTEAFF
v_gene: TRBV12-3/TRBV12-4; abundance: many; d_gene: .; j_gene: TRBJ1-2; CDR3nt: TGTGCCAGCAGTTTTTCGGCGGTAGTATATGGCTACACCTTC; CDR3aa: CASSFSAVVYGYTF
v_gene: TRBV11-2; abundance: many; d_gene: .; j_gene: TRBJ2-2; CDR3nt: TGTGCCAGCAGCTTAGATCGAGTCGCCGGGGAGCTGTTTTTT; CDR3aa: CASSLDRVAGELFF
v_gene: TRBV6-5; abundance: few; d_gene: .; j_gene: TRBJ2-7; CDR3nt: TGTGCCAGCAGTTATGTGGGAGGAGGGGTATACGAGCAGTACTTC; CDR3aa: CASSYVGGGVYEQYF
v_gene: TRBV5-1; abundance: many; d_gene: .; j_gene: TRBJ2-2; CDR3nt: TGCGCCAGCAGTCCTACTCTAGCACCAACCGGGGAGCTGTTTTTT; CDR3aa: CASSPTLAPTGELFF
v_gene: TRBV20-1; abundance: many; d_gene: TRBD2; j_gene: TRBJ2-1; CDR3nt: TGCAGTGCTAGCGGACTAGCGGGAGGGCCGGGCTCCTACAATGAGCAGTTCTTC; CDR3aa: CSASGLAGGPGSYNEQFF
v_gene: TRBV12-3/TRBV12-4; abundance: few; d_gene: TRBD1; j_gene: TRBJ2-3; CDR3nt: TGTGCCAGCAGTATCCAGCAAGGGACAGGGGTTGGAGATACGCAGTATTTT; CDR3aa: CASSIQQGTGVGDTQYF
v_gene: TRBV6-1; abundance: many; d_gene: TRBD1; j_gene: TRBJ2-1; CDR3nt: TGTGCCAGCAGTGAAGGGTGGGGGGACAGGATATCGGGGGAGCAGTTCTTC; CDR3aa: CASSEGWGDRISGEQFF
v_gene: TRBV20-1; abundance: few; d_gene: .; j_gene: TRBJ1-5; CDR3nt: TGCAGTGCTACGACCCTCATGGGGCCTTATAGCAATCAGCCCCAGCATTTT; CDR3aa: CSATTLMGPYSNQPQHF
v_gene: TRBV9; abundance: few; d_gene: .; j_gene: TRBJ2-7; CDR3nt: TGTGCCAGCAGCGTCCAACAGGGTGGGTCTCCGTACGAGCAGTACTTC; CDR3aa: CASSVQQGGSPYEQYF
v_gene: TRBV7-2; abundance: many; d_gene: TRBD2; j_gene: TRBJ2-1; CDR3nt: TGTGCCAGCAGGGGATTACTAGCGGGAGGCGGGGGTGAGCAGTTCTTC; CDR3aa: CASRGLLAGGGGEQFF
v_gene: TRBV5-1; abundance: many; d_gene: TRBD1; j_gene: TRBJ2-1; CDR3nt: TGCGCCAGCAGCTTGGGGGGGACAGAGTACAATGAGCAGTTCTTC; CDR3aa: CASSLGGTEYNEQFF
v_gene: TRBV6-1; abundance: .; d_gene: .; j_gene: TRBJ1-2; CDR3nt: TGTGCCAGCAGCCGATTGGGGGGGCACCAATATGGCTACACCTTC; CDR3aa: CASSRLGGHQYGYTF
v_gene: TRBV19; abundance: .; d_gene: TRBD2; j_gene: TRBJ2-1; CDR3nt: TGTGCCAGTAGCTCCACTCCCGGGACTAGCAGTTACAATGAGCAGTTCTTC; CDR3aa: CASSSTPGTSSYNEQFF
v_gene: TRBV5-1; abundance: few; d_gene: TRBD2; j_gene: TRBJ2-1; CDR3nt: TGCGCCAGTCGACTAGCGAGGAACAATGAGCAGTTCTTC; CDR3aa: CASRLARNNEQFF
v_gene: TRBV20-1; abundance: .; d_gene: .; j_gene: TRBJ1-2; CDR3nt: TGCAGTGCTAGACCCACAGGGAACCATGGCTACACCTTC; CDR3aa: CSARPTGNHGYTF